The sequence of this TCR beta chain was determined in a study of CD8+CD57+ T cells in acquired aplastic anemia. The wider study: The average for DNA from sorted CD4+ and CD8+ cells was 3 to 4 ug.

As concerns this clonotype: The antigen remains unidentified.

Patients who underwent sequencing had shown CD8+CD57+ cell expansion by flow cytometry. Acquired aplastic anemia of severe grade affected all patients. Using genomic DNA as the template, TCR beta VDJ and CDR3 profiling was carried out. Each CDR3 protein gets one entry after TCRdb re-called the reads with MiXCR. The data contain just over 450,000 distinct CDR3 sequences, roughly a third of them seen just once; the ten biggest clones take up under 0.95%. Study-level points and caveats: Patients versus controls showed no significant CD8+ Simpson's diversity difference.

Germline assignment: CDR1 ENHRY and CDR2 SYGVKD. This CDR3 has 16 amino acids. Trimming left V 2 bases short and J 4 bases short, with 15 bases between. This sequence joins TRBV10-3 and TRBJ1-5, with D uncertain. This TCR derives from a human donor with aplastic anemia. Sequencing input: sorted CD4+, CD8+, or CD8+CD57+ T cells (not recorded which) from PBMCs. CDR3 nucleotide sequence: TGTGCCATCAGTGAGACGTCTCCGGGGAATAATCAGCCCCAGCATTTT. It encodes CAISETSPGNNQPQHF.